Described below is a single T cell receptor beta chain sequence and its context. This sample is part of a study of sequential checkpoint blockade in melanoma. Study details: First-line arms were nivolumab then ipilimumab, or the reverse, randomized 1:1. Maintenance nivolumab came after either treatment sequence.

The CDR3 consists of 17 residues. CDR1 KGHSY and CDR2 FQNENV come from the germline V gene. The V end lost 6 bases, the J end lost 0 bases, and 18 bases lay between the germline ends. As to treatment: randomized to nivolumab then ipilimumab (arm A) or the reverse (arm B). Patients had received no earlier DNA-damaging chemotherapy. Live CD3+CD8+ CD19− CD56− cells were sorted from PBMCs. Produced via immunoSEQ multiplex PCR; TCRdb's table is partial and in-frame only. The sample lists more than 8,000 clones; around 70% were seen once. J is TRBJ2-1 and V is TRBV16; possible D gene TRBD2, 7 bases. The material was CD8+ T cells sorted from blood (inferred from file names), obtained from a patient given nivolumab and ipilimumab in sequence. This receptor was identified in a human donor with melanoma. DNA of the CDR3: TGTGCCAGCAGTTATAATTGGGGGGGCTTCTCCTACAATGAGCAGTTCTTC. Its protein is CASSYNWGGFSYNEQFF.